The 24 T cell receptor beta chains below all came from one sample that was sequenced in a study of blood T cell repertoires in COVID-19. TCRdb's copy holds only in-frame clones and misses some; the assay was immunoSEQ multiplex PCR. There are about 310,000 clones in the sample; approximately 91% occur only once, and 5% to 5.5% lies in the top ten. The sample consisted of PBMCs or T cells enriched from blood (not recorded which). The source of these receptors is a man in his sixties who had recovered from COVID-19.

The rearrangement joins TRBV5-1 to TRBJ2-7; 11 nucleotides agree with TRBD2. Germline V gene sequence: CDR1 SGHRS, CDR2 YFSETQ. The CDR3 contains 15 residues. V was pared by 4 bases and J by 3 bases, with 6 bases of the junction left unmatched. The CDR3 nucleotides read TGCGCCAGCAGCCCAACTAGCGGGAGTTTCTACGAGCAGTACTTC. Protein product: CASSPTSGSFYEQYF.

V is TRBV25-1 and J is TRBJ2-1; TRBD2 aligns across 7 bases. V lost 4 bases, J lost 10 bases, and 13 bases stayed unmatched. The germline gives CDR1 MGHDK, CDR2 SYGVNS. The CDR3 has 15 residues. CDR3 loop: CASSAPERGGREQFF. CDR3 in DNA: TGTGCCAGCAGTGCCCCTGAGAGGGGAGGGAGGGAGCAGTTCTTC.

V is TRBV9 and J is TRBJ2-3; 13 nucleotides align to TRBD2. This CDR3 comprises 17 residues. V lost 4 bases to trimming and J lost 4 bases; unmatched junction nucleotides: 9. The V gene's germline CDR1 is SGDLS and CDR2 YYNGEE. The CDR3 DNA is TGTGCCAGCAGCCCTTTGGGACTAGCGGGACGGGCAGATACGCAGTATTTT. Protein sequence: CASSPLGLAGRADTQYF.

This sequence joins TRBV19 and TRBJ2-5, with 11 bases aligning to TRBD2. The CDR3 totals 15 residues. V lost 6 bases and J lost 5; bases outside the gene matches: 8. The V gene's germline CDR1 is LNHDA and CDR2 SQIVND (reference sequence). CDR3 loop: CASSSTTSGSETQYF. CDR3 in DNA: TGTGCCAGTAGCTCAACAACTAGCGGGAGTGAGACCCAGTACTTC.

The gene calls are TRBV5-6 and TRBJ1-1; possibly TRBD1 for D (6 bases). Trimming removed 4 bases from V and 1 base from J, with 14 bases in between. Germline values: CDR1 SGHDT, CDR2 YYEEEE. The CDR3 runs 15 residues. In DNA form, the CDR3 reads TGTGCCAGCAGCCCACTCGGGGGGCAGAACACTGAAGCTTTCTTT. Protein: CASSPLGGQNTEAFF.

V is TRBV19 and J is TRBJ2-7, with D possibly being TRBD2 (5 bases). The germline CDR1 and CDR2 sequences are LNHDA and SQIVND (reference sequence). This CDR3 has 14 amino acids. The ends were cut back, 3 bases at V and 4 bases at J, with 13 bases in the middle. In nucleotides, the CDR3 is TGTGCCAGTAGTATTGAATCCGGGGTATACGAGCAGTACTTC. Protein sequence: CASSIESGVYEQYF. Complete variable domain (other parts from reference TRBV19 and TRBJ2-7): DGGITQSPKYLFRKEGQNVTLSCEQNLNHDAMYWYRQDPGQGLRLIYYSQIVNDFQKGDIAEGYSVSREKKESFPLTVTSAQKNPTAFYLCASSIESGVYEQYFGPGTRLTVT.

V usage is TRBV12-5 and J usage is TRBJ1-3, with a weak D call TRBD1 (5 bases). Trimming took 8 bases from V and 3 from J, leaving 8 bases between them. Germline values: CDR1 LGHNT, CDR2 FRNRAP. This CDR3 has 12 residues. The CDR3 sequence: CASRGLGNTIYF. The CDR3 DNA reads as TGTGCTAGTCGGGGACTTGGAAACACCATATATTTT.

The CDR3 region is CASRPGLRLGVEQYF. The CDR3 region has the DNA TGTGCCAGTAGGCCGGGACTCCGCTTAGGAGTTGAGCAGTACTTC. The V call is TRBV19, the J call TRBJ2-7; possibly TRBD2 for D (6 bases). Trimming took 6 bases from V and 7 from J, leaving 22 bases between them. The CDR3 runs to 15 residues. Germline V gives CDR1 LNHDA, CDR2 SQIVND (reference sequence). The complete variable domain, with remaining parts taken from reference TRBV19 and TRBJ2-7, reads DGGITQSPKYLFRKEGQNVTLSCEQNLNHDAMYWYRQDPGQGLRLIYYSQIVNDFQKGDIAEGYSVSREKKESFPLTVTSAQKNPTAFYLCASRPGLRLGVEQYFGPGTRLTVT.

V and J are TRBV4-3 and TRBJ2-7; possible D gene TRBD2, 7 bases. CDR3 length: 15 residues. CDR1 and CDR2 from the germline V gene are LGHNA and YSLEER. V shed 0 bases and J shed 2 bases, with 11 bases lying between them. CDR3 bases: TGCGCCAGCAGCCAAGATCGCGGGGGCCCCTACGAGCAGTACTTC. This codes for CASSQDRGGPYEQYF.

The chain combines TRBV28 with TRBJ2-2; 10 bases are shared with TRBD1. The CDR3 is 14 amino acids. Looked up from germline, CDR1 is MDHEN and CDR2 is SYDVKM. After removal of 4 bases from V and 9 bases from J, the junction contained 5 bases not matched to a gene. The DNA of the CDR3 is TGTGCCAGCAGTTCCGGACAGGGGGACCGGGAGCTGTTTTTT. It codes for CASSSGQGDRELFF.

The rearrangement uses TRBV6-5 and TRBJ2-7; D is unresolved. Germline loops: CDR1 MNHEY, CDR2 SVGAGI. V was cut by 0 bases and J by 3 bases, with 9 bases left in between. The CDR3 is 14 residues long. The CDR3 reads CASSYSGQNYEQYF. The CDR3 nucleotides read TGTGCCAGCAGTTACTCGGGCCAGAACTACGAGCAGTACTTC.

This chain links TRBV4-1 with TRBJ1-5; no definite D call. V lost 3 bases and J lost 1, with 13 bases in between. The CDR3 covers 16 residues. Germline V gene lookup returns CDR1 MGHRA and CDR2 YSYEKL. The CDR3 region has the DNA TGCGCCAGCAGCCAGGGCCCTGGTCAGAGCAATCAGCCCCAGCATTTT. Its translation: CASSQGPGQSNQPQHF.

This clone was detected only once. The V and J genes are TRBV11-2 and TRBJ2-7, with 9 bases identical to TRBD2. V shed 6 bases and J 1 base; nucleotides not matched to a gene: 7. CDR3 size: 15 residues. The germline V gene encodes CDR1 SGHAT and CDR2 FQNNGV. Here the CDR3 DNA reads TGTGCCAGCAGTTTTAGGACTAGCGTATCCTACGAGCAGTACTTC. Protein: CASSFRTSVSYEQYF.

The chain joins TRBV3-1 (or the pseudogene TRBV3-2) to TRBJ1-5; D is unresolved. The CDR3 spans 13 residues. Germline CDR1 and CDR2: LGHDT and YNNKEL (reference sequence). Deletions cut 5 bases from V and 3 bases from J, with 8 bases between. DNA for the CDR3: TGTGCCAGCAGCGACGGGTACAATCAGCCCCAGCATTTT. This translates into CASSDGYNQPQHF.

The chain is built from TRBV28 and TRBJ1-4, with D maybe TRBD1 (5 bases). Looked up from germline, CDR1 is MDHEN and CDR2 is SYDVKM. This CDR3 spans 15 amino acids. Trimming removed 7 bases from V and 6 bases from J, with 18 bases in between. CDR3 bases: TGTGCCAGCACCCTGGGGGGTGTAAGGGATGAAAAACTGTTTTTT. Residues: CASTLGGVRDEKLFF.

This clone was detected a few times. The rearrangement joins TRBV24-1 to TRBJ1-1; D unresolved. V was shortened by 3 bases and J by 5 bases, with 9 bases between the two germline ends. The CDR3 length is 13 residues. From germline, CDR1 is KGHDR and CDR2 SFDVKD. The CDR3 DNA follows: TGTGCCACCAGTGATCCGCAGGTAACTGAAGCTTTCTTT. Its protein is CATSDPQVTEAFF.

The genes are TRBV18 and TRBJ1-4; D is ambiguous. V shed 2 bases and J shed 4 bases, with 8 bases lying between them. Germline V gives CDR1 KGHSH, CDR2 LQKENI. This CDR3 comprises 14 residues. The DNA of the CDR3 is TGTGCCAGCTCACCAACAGTACTTAATGAAAAACTGTTTTTT. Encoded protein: CASSPTVLNEKLFF.

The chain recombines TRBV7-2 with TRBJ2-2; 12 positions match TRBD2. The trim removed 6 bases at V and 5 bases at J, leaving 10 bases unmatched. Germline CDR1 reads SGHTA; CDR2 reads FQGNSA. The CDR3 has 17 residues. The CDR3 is CASRRTSGMVSTGELFF. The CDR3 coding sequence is TGTGCCAGCAGACGGACTAGCGGGATGGTTTCGACCGGGGAGCTGTTTTTT.

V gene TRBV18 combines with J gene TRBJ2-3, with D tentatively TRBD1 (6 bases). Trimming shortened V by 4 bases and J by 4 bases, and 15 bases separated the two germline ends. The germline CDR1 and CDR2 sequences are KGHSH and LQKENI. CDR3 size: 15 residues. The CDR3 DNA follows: TGTGCCAGCTCACTCCCACAGGGCTCCCCAGATACGCAGTATTTT. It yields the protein CASSLPQGSPDTQYF.

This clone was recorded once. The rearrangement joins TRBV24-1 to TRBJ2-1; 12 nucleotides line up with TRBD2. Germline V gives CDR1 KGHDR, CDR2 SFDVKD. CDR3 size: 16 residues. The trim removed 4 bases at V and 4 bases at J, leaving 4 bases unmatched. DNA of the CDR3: TGTGCCACCAGTGACACGGGACTAGCGGGTTACAATGAGCAGTTCTTC. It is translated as CATSDTGLAGYNEQFF.

CDR3 region: CSVQLLQGYNEQFF. In nucleotides, the CDR3 is TGCAGCGTCCAACTTCTACAGGGTTACAATGAGCAGTTCTTC. The chain links TRBV29-1 to TRBJ2-1, with D maybe TRBD1 (6 bases). This CDR3 is built from 14 residues. V was trimmed by 6 bases and J by 4 bases, leaving 16 bases between them. Germline V CDR1 and CDR2: SQVTM, ANQGSEA.

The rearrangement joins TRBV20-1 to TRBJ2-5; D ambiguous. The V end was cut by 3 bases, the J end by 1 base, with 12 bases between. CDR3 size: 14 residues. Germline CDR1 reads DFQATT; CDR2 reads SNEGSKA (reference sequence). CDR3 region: CSASFGPAQETQYF. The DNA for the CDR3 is TGCAGTGCTAGTTTTGGGCCAGCCCAAGAGACCCAGTACTTC.

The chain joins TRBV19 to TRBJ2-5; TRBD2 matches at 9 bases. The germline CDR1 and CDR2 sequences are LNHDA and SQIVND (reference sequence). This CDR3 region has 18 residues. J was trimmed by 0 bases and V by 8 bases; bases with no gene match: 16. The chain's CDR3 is CASPTSGEAGGHQETQYF. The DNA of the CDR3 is TGTGCCAGTCCCACCTCCGGTGAAGCGGGGGGCCACCAAGAGACCCAGTACTTC.

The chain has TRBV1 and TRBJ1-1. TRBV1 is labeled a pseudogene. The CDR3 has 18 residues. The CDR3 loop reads CTSSHNGGLYYSGTEAFF. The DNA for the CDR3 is TGCACCAGCAGCCATAACGGGGGACTTTATTATTCTGGCACTGAAGCTTTCTTT.